This TCR beta chain was captured by sequencing in a study of shared clonotypes between healthy human individuals. Study outcomes and limitations: Sampling covered blood only; tissue repertoires likely differ. Having only a few donors restricted how much genetic and exposure-history diversity was captured. Non-shared clonotypes showed lower generation probabilities than clonotypes common to all four donors.

For this clone: The antigen is undetermined.

Method: immunoSEQ multiplex PCR; TCRdb's copy keeps in-frame clones and lacks some. Among about 2.3 million clones listed, more than 85% were seen once. Germline CDR1 and CDR2: SGHDN and FVKESK. The germline V and J ends were trimmed by 0 bases and 5 bases, with 13 bases remaining between them. The CDR3 totals 15 residues. Investigators divided CD4+ cells into CD45RA+ naive and CD45RA-negative memory subsets. The specimen was naive CD4+ T cells from PBMCs. Subset noted: CD45RA+ positively selected. The V call is TRBV14, the J call TRBJ1-2; D uncertain. The receptor was derived from a man aged 18 to 29 in good health. Some clones in this sample may be carry-over from other donors' samples. CDR3 sequence reads: CASSQDLGNQYGYTF. CDR3 sequence (DNA): TGTGCCAGCAGCCAAGATCTAGGGAATCAATATGGCTACACCTTC.